The T cell receptor (beta chain) described here comes from a study of blood T cell repertoires in COVID-19 (dated by TCRdb to 2020 to 2021). Background for the entire study: Samples covering the acute and convalescent phases of COVID-19 were provided by collaborators in the United States, Italy and Spain. The sample metadata nearly always contained a de-identified subject ID, COVID-19 status, age in years and sex. The samples were drawn from two sources: the first 160 participants of the ongoing ImmuneRACE study, and some 1,300 subjects contributed by 6 global collaborators. The material from the prospective study consisted of cDNA or gDNA derived from T cells, B-cell-depleted T cells, or PBMCs. A freely available public database, intended as a resource for researchers studying the immune response to SARS-CoV-2, is where the repertoires were released. Where available, HLA class I and class II types were obtained from metadata supplied by the sample provider rather than from assay-based typing. Subjects who had been exposed to COVID-19, were actively infected with it, or had recovered from it provided the deeply sampled blood TCRbeta repertoires that made up the dataset.

Another Seattle source contributed samples from volunteer blood donors who had recovered from COVID-19. The collaborating institutions used their own protocols to collect whole blood in K2EDTA tubes. Collaborator samples were shipped for TCRbeta analysis as frozen whole blood, isolated PBMCs, or DNA extracted from either sample type. Overall study outcomes, separate from this receptor: The quantity of clinical and demographic metadata differed by source and by participant and was supplied without curation.

From its cysteine to its phenylalanine, the CDR3 spans 13 amino acids. The sequence is cut down to CDR3 DNA, 39 bases in frame from base 1. V is trimmed back by 4 bases and J by 2 bases, and the junction contains 3 bases that no gene match accounts for. Via the germline V gene, CDR1 is SQVTM and CDR2 ANQGSEA. TCRbeta CDR3 regions were amplified from genomic DNA using the immunoSEQ Assay, a bias-controlled multiplex PCR. The authors processed their data as follows. Within the assay, amplification of reference gene primers was used to estimate how many nucleated cells each sample contained. To quantify the absolute abundance of each unique TCRbeta CDR3 rearrangement, sequence reads were collapsed and filtered. For each sample, productive Simpson clonality was calculated as the square root of Simpson's diversity index over productive rearrangements. The source is immuneACCESS, and TCRdb retained only in-frame sequences with V and J called. Part of the clones is not carried over; for the studies checked, unresolved V genes explain less than half of this, and the remainder is unexplained. V and J calls and clone size are those listed in that table; D and trimming were worked out from the DNA. Counted in this sample were about 160,000 clones; roughly 87% of them appeared once. 3% to 4.5% of the sample belongs to the ten largest clones.

Points on this clone: It has no known antigen specificity. There are no base qualities to consult, and no much larger clone falls within one base.

The sequence links TRBV29-1 to TRBJ2-3; 7 bases in the junction line up with TRBD1. Sequenced: peripheral blood. This receptor was identified in a woman in her sixties or seventies who had recovered from COVID-19. The nucleotide sequence is given as TGCAGCGTTGGTGACAGGGCCACAGATACGCAGTATTTT. This codes for CSVGDRATDTQYF.